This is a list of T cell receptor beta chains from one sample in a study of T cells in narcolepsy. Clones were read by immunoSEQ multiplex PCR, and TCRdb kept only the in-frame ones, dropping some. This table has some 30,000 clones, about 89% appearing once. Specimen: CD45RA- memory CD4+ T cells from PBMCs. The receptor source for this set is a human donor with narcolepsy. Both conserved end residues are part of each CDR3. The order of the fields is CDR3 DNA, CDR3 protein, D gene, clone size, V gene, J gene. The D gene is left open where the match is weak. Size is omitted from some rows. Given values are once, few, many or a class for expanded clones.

CDR3nt: TGTGCCAGCAGCTTGGGGGGGGTTGGGGCAGATACGCAGTATTTT
CDR3aa: CASSLGGVGADTQYF
d_gene: TRBD2
abundance: -
v_gene: TRBV11-3
j_gene: TRBJ2-3

CDR3nt: TGCAGCGTTGAAGGCGGACGGAGCCCAGATACGCAGTATTTT
CDR3aa: CSVEGGRSPDTQYF
d_gene: -
abundance: -
v_gene: TRBV29-1
j_gene: TRBJ2-3

CDR3nt: TGCGCCAGCAGCCGGGCGGCGGGGTCGAACACCGGGGAGCTGTTTTTT
CDR3aa: CASSRAAGSNTGELFF
d_gene: -
abundance: -
v_gene: TRBV5-1
j_gene: TRBJ2-2

CDR3nt: TGTGCCAGCAGTCCGGACAGGATGGCTTTCTTT
CDR3aa: CASSPDRMAFF
d_gene: TRBD1
abundance: -
v_gene: TRBV2
j_gene: TRBJ1-1

CDR3nt: TGTGCCAGCCGGAGACAGGCCATGAACACTGAAGCTTTCTTT
CDR3aa: CASRRQAMNTEAFF
d_gene: -
abundance: -
v_gene: TRBV2
j_gene: TRBJ1-1

CDR3nt: TGTGCCAGCATCAAGGGGGACGCCGGTGGGGCTTTCTTT
CDR3aa: CASIKGDAGGAFF
d_gene: -
abundance: -
v_gene: TRBV2
j_gene: TRBJ1-1

CDR3nt: TGCAGCGTGAAATTGACAGATAATTCACCCCTCCACTTT
CDR3aa: CSVKLTDNSPLHF
d_gene: -
abundance: -
v_gene: TRBV29-1
j_gene: TRBJ1-6

CDR3nt: TGTGCCAGCAGCCTCGGACAGGGGATGGATACGCAGTATTTT
CDR3aa: CASSLGQGMDTQYF
d_gene: TRBD1
abundance: -
v_gene: TRBV7-9
j_gene: TRBJ2-3

CDR3nt: TGCGCCAGCAGCTCCGGTCGGCCAGCGGGGGGGATAGAGACCCAGTACTTC
CDR3aa: CASSSGRPAGGIETQYF
d_gene: TRBD2
abundance: once
v_gene: TRBV5-1
j_gene: TRBJ2-5

CDR3nt: TGCGCCAGCAGCTTGAGAGACTCCACAGATACGCAGTATTTT
CDR3aa: CASSLRDSTDTQYF
d_gene: -
abundance: -
v_gene: TRBV5-1
j_gene: TRBJ2-3

CDR3nt: TGTGCCAGCAGCTCCGGACAGATCAATCAGCCCCAGCATTTT
CDR3aa: CASSSGQINQPQHF
d_gene: -
abundance: -
v_gene: TRBV7-8
j_gene: TRBJ1-5

CDR3nt: TGTGCCACCACCCGGGGAAGCGAGCAGTACTTC
CDR3aa: CATTRGSEQYF
d_gene: -
abundance: -
v_gene: TRBV27
j_gene: TRBJ2-7

CDR3nt: TGTGCCAGCAGTCGCCTACACAGTGGGGGCAATCAGCCCCAGCATTTT
CDR3aa: CASSRLHSGGNQPQHF
d_gene: -
abundance: -
v_gene: TRBV28
j_gene: TRBJ1-5

CDR3nt: TGTGCCAGCAGCTTAACGTGGGGCAATGAGCAGTTCTTC
CDR3aa: CASSLTWGNEQFF
d_gene: -
abundance: -
v_gene: TRBV5-6
j_gene: TRBJ2-1

CDR3nt: TGTGCCAGCAGCTTAGCTGGGGGGCCCCAGCATTTT
CDR3aa: CASSLAGGPQHF
d_gene: -
abundance: few
v_gene: TRBV7-6
j_gene: TRBJ1-5

CDR3nt: TGCAGCGTTGACGGCGGGAACACTGAAGCTTTCTTT
CDR3aa: CSVDGGNTEAFF
d_gene: -
abundance: -
v_gene: TRBV29-1
j_gene: TRBJ1-1

CDR3nt: TGCAGTGTAGGGTGGCCCCAGCATTTT
CDR3aa: CSVGWPQHF
d_gene: -
abundance: -
v_gene: TRBV20-1
j_gene: TRBJ1-5

CDR3nt: TGTGCCAGTAGGCTAGGAGGAGACAAGAACACTGAAGCTTTCTTT
CDR3aa: CASRLGGDKNTEAFF
d_gene: -
abundance: once
v_gene: TRBV19
j_gene: TRBJ1-1

CDR3nt: TGTGCCAGCAGCCAAGGGGTAGGTGGAAACACCATATATTTT
CDR3aa: CASSQGVGGNTIYF
d_gene: -
abundance: -
v_gene: TRBV4-2
j_gene: TRBJ1-3

CDR3nt: TGTGCCAGCAGCAAACAGGACTCTGGAAACACCATATATTTT
CDR3aa: CASSKQDSGNTIYF
d_gene: -
abundance: -
v_gene: TRBV5-4
j_gene: TRBJ1-3

CDR3nt: TGTGCCAGCAGCTCATCCGACACCAAAAACATTCAGTACTTC
CDR3aa: CASSSSDTKNIQYF
d_gene: -
abundance: -
v_gene: TRBV7-9
j_gene: TRBJ2-4

CDR3nt: TGTGCCAGCAGTGAATCGGGGGTTGGGGATGAAAAACTGTTTTTT
CDR3aa: CASSESGVGDEKLFF
d_gene: -
abundance: -
v_gene: TRBV2
j_gene: TRBJ1-4

CDR3nt: TGCGCCAGCAGCCAATACTGGGGAACTAGCACAGATACGCAGTATTTT
CDR3aa: CASSQYWGTSTDTQYF
d_gene: -
abundance: -
v_gene: TRBV4-1
j_gene: TRBJ2-3

CDR3nt: TGCGCCAGCAGCTTGTCGGCAAACCAAGAGACCCAGTACTTC
CDR3aa: CASSLSANQETQYF
d_gene: -
abundance: -
v_gene: TRBV5-1
j_gene: TRBJ2-5

CDR3nt: TGCAGCGTTCAGGCACAGGGGCCGGGGACTGAAGCTTTCTTT
CDR3aa: CSVQAQGPGTEAFF
d_gene: TRBD1
abundance: -
v_gene: TRBV29-1
j_gene: TRBJ1-1

CDR3nt: TGTGCCAGCAGTTCTGCGGTGGGACAGGGGAGTTCACCCCTCCACTTT
CDR3aa: CASSSAVGQGSSPLHF
d_gene: TRBD1
abundance: few
v_gene: TRBV5-4
j_gene: TRBJ1-6

CDR3nt: TGTGCCAGCAGCTCCACGGGGAGTTACGCAGCGGGGGCCAACGTCCTGACTTTC
CDR3aa: CASSSTGSYAAGANVLTF
d_gene: -
abundance: once
v_gene: TRBV5-6
j_gene: TRBJ2-6

CDR3nt: TGTGCCAGCAGCTTTTCCGTCGTGGGGGGGAACTATGGCTACACCTTC
CDR3aa: CASSFSVVGGNYGYTF
d_gene: -
abundance: -
v_gene: TRBV11-2
j_gene: TRBJ1-2

CDR3nt: TGTGCCAGCAGTGCCGGCGGGTACAATGAGCAGTTCTTC
CDR3aa: CASSAGGYNEQFF
d_gene: -
abundance: few
v_gene: TRBV6-4
j_gene: TRBJ2-1

CDR3nt: TGTGCCAGCAGTGCCGAGATTGGCTACACCTTC
CDR3aa: CASSAEIGYTF
d_gene: -
abundance: -
v_gene: TRBV2
j_gene: TRBJ1-2

CDR3nt: TGTGCCAGCAGTCGACAGCTCTCTGGAAACACCATATATTTT
CDR3aa: CASSRQLSGNTIYF
d_gene: -
abundance: -
v_gene: TRBV7-2
j_gene: TRBJ1-3

CDR3nt: TGTGCCAGCAGCTTAGATGGGACTAGCACAGATACGCAGTATTTT
CDR3aa: CASSLDGTSTDTQYF
d_gene: -
abundance: -
v_gene: TRBV11-3
j_gene: TRBJ2-3

CDR3nt: TGCGCCAGCAGCCAAGGGGTGGCAGGAGCGGGGTACCAAGAGACCCAGTACTTC
CDR3aa: CASSQGVAGAGYQETQYF
d_gene: TRBD2
abundance: -
v_gene: TRBV4-1
j_gene: TRBJ2-5

CDR3nt: TGTGCCAGCGGGGGGGTCGGCACTGAAGCTTTCTTT
CDR3aa: CASGGVGTEAFF
d_gene: -
abundance: few
v_gene: TRBV5-6
j_gene: TRBJ1-1